This entry lists 15 T cell receptor beta chains sequenced from one sample in a study of cytomegalovirus exposure and HLA in healthy donors. The PCR contained 60 Vbeta and 13 Jbeta primers. Profiled with immunoSEQ multiplex PCR; TCRdb holds only in-frame clones, not every one. The data show roughly 70,000 clones, over 70% seen once. Sequenced sample: PBMCs. All receptors come from a human donor in good health.

The CDR3 DNA sequence: TGCGCCAGCAGCTTGTTAGCCTCGAGCTACGAGCAGTACTTC. Its translation: CASSLLASSYEQYF. The chain uses TRBV5-1 and TRBJ2-7; no definite D call. The CDR3 loop spans 14 amino acids. The V gene lost 1 base and the J gene lost 3 bases, with 11 bases spanning the gap. Germline V CDR1 and CDR2: SGHRS, YFSETQ.

V is TRBV20-1 and J is TRBJ1-1; D is possibly TRBD1 (5 bases). The CDR3 spans 11 residues. Deletions cut 3 bases from V and 8 bases from J, with 10 bases between. The germline gives CDR1 DFQATT, CDR2 SNEGSKA (reference sequence). DNA for the CDR3: TGCAGTGCTAGCAGGGAAGCCGAAGCTTTCTTT. Translation: CSASREAEAFF.

The chain carries TRBV18 and TRBJ1-2; 7 positions match TRBD1. This CDR3 comprises 18 residues. After removal of 4 bases from V and 3 bases from J, the junction contained 17 bases not matched to a gene. From germline, CDR1 is KGHSH and CDR2 LQKENI. As DNA, the CDR3 is TGTGCCAGCTCACGCGGCTACAGGGGAACAAGGTCAGACTATGGCTACACCTTC. Its translation is CASSRGYRGTRSDYGYTF.

The chain joins TRBV29-1 to TRBJ1-1; D might be TRBD1 (5 bases). The V and J ends lost 4 bases and 10 bases respectively, with 25 bases between them. The germline V gene encodes CDR1 SQVTM and CDR2 ANQGSEA. The CDR3 covers 15 residues. CDR3 nucleotides: TGCAGCGTTGTCTCGTCGGGGGATCGGTCACCCGGAGCTTTCTTT. Translated, it gives CSVVSSGDRSPGAFF.

V usage is TRBV7-3 and J usage is TRBJ2-2; unclear D gene. Trimming took 6 bases from V and 3 from J, leaving 5 bases between them. The CDR3 covers 12 residues. CDR1 and CDR2 from the germline V gene are SGHTA and FQGTGA. The chain's CDR3 is CASRFDTGELFF. In DNA form, the CDR3 reads TGTGCCAGCAGGTTCGACACCGGGGAGCTGTTTTTT. Full variable domain (remainder filled in from reference TRBV7-3 and TRBJ2-2): GAGVSQTPSNKVTEKGKYVELRCDPISGHTALYWYRQSLGQGPEFLIYFQGTGAADDSGLPNDRFFAVRPEGSVSTLKIQRTERGDSAVYLCASRFDTGELFFGEGSRLTVL.

J is TRBJ1-4 and V is TRBV5-1, with a weak D call TRBD1 (6 bases). The V gene lost 0 bases and the J gene lost 12 bases, with 18 bases spanning the gap. CDR1 is SGHRS, CDR2 YFSETQ, per germline. The CDR3 covers 15 residues. CDR3 nucleotides: TGCGCCAGCAGCTTGGTGGCAGGGGATTATTCGGAACTGTTTTTT. It yields the protein CASSLVAGDYSELFF.

This rearrangement joins TRBV5-1 to TRBJ2-7; D is possibly TRBD2 (5 bases). Trimming removed 0 bases at V and 5 bases at J, with 12 bases between. The CDR3 runs to 14 residues. Germline CDR1 SGHRS, CDR2 YFSETQ. The DNA of the CDR3 is TGCGCCAGCAGCTTGGCCTCCGAGGGCCACGAGCAGTACTTC. The encoded protein is CASSLASEGHEQYF.

V gene TRBV19 combines with J gene TRBJ1-5, with TRBD1 matching 7 bases. The CDR3 spans 13 residues. The ends lost 5 bases at V and 3 bases at J; junction bases unmatched: 1. The germline gives CDR1 LNHDA, CDR2 SQIVND (reference sequence). In DNA form, the CDR3 reads TGTGCCAGTAGTGGGACAGCCAATCAGCCCCAGCATTTT. It encodes CASSGTANQPQHF.

V is TRBV5-5 and J is TRBJ2-7; 9 nucleotides match TRBD1. There are 17 residues in the CDR3. Germline V CDR1 and CDR2: SGHKS, YYEKEE (reference sequence). V shed 5 bases and J 3 bases; nucleotides not matched to a gene: 15. CDR3 region: CASRPGQGTVTLYEQYF. The CDR3 coding sequence is TGTGCCAGCAGACCTGGACAGGGGACGGTGACCCTCTACGAGCAGTACTTC.

The gene calls are TRBV5-1 and TRBJ2-1, with 10 bases matching TRBD2. V was pared by 4 bases and J by 3 bases, with 4 bases of the junction left unmatched. This CDR3 is 15 amino acids long. Germline V gene lookup returns CDR1 SGHRS and CDR2 YFSETQ. CDR3 sequence: CASSPGTSDYNEQFF. Written as DNA, the CDR3 is TGCGCCAGCAGCCCCGGGACTAGCGACTACAATGAGCAGTTCTTC.

The chain links TRBV19 to TRBJ2-5, with TRBD2 matching over 11 bases. The junction had 5 bases not matched to a gene; V was cut back by 3 bases and J by 2 bases. Germline assignment: CDR1 LNHDA and CDR2 SQIVND (reference sequence). The CDR3 extends over 16 amino acids. The CDR3 reads CASSIQGLAVQETQYF. The CDR3 nucleotides read TGTGCCAGTAGTATCCAGGGACTAGCGGTGCAAGAGACCCAGTACTTC.

The V call is TRBV9, the J call TRBJ1-1, with TRBD1 identical over 12 bases. Germline-derived CDR1 and CDR2 are SGDLS and YYNGEE. This CDR3 region has 13 residues. V lost 4 bases, J lost 12 bases, and 7 bases stayed unmatched. CDR3 residues: CASSYGTGGETFF. The DNA of the CDR3 is TGTGCCAGCAGCTACGGGACAGGGGGCGAAACTTTCTTT.

This chain links TRBV15 with TRBJ1-1; D call uncertain. Trimming took off 0 bases at V and 4 bases at J, with 15 bases between the two ends. Germline CDR1 LNHNV, CDR2 YYDKDF (reference sequence). The CDR3 extends over 16 amino acids. In DNA, the CDR3 is TGTGCCACCAGCAGAGATCGACTGGAGGGAAGCACTGAAGCTTTCTTT. Protein product: CATSRDRLEGSTEAFF.

J is TRBJ2-2 and V is TRBV27, with TRBD1 identical over 9 bases. The CDR3 has 16 residues. V shed 3 bases and J 5 bases; nucleotides not matched to a gene: 7. CDR1 and CDR2 (germline): MNHEY, SMNVEV (reference sequence). The CDR3 nucleotides are TGTGCCAGCAGTTTTCCGGGACAGGGAAGGACCGGGGAGCTGTTTTTT. As protein: CASSFPGQGRTGELFF.

The chain couples TRBV6-6 to TRBJ2-7, with a weak D call TRBD2 (6 bases). CDR3 length: 13 amino acids. Trimming pared 8 bases from V and 5 bases from J, leaving 16 bases between. Germline CDR1 MNHNY, CDR2 SVGAGI (reference sequence). The CDR3 coding sequence is TGTGCCAGCTCCCGGGACTCCCCCAACGAGCAGTACTTC. Translation gives CASSRDSPNEQYF.